Presented here are 27 T cell receptor beta chains from one specimen sequenced in a study of cytomegalovirus exposure and HLA in healthy donors. 60 Vbeta and 13 Jbeta primers were used in PCR. Using immunoSEQ multiplex PCR, the repertoire was profiled, and TCRdb retains in-frame clones only, with some absent. Among about 140,000 clones, about 77% were seen once, and the ten largest hold around 1.7%. What was sequenced was PBMCs. These receptors came from a female donor in good health and CMV-seronegative.

The chain combines TRBV7-3 with TRBJ2-7, with D hard to call. The CDR3 spans 15 residues. Germline loops: CDR1 SGHTA, CDR2 FQGTGA. Trimming left V 1 base short and J 1 base short, with 11 bases between. The CDR3 DNA is TGTGCCAGCAGCTTAAGTTCCGCAGTGTCCTACGAGCAGTACTTC. It encodes CASSLSSAVSYEQYF.

V usage is TRBV2 and J usage is TRBJ2-7, with 8 bases matching TRBD1. Germline values: CDR1 SNHLY, CDR2 FYNNEI. CDR3 length equals 12 residues. V shed 9 bases, J shed 5 bases, and the junction held 6 bases outside the gene matches. The CDR3 DNA follows: TGTGCCAGGCAGACAGGGGCTAACGAGCAGTACTTC. It specifies CARQTGANEQYF.

J is TRBJ2-5 and V is TRBV30; possible D gene TRBD2, 5 bases. Germline CDR1 and CDR2: GTSNPN and SVGIG (reference sequence). The V and J ends lost 0 bases and 5 bases respectively, with 10 bases between them. The CDR3 loop spans 13 amino acids. The CDR3, as DNA: TGTGCCTGGAGTGTCGGGGTTTGGGAGACCCAGTACTTC. This codes for CAWSVGVWETQYF.

This clone was observed once. The genes are TRBV28 and TRBJ1-5, with unresolved D. V lost 3 bases and J lost 1, with 13 bases in between. The germline gives CDR1 MDHEN, CDR2 SYDVKM. The CDR3 spans 16 residues. The chain's CDR3 is CASSFRQATSNQPQHF. The CDR3 coding sequence is TGTGCCAGCAGTTTTCGGCAGGCGACGAGCAATCAGCCCCAGCATTTT.

This clone was counted only a few times. This sequence joins TRBV30 and TRBJ1-4; 7 nucleotides agree with TRBD1. The CDR3 totals 15 residues. Germline CDR1 reads GTSNPN; CDR2 reads SVGIG (reference sequence). V dropped 5 bases and J dropped 7; count of bases not matched to a gene: 13. The CDR3 reads CAWSHPGTASEKLFF. CDR3 DNA sequence: TGTGCCTGGTCGCATCCCGGGACAGCCAGTGAAAAACTGTTTTTT.

This clone was counted a few times. The chain joins TRBV6-5 to TRBJ1-5, with D uncertain. Per germline, CDR1 MNHEY and CDR2 SVGAGI. Trimming took 2 bases from V and 3 from J, leaving 5 bases between them. This CDR3 has 13 residues. CDR3 protein: CASSYQSNQPQHF. The CDR3 region has the DNA TGTGCCAGCAGTTACCAGTCCAATCAGCCCCAGCATTTT.

This chain uses TRBV30 with TRBJ1-5, with D unresolved. Trimming stripped 3 bases from V and 0 bases from J, with 6 bases between. Germline-derived CDR1 and CDR2 are GTSNPN and SVGIG (reference sequence). The CDR3 is 13 residues long. The CDR3 DNA reads as TGTGCCTGGAGGCGAAATAGCAATCAGCCCCAGCATTTT. Translating it yields CAWRRNSNQPQHF.

V usage is TRBV9 and J usage is TRBJ2-7; 9 nucleotides agree with TRBD1. This CDR3 spans 15 amino acids. The V and J ends lost 5 bases and 5 bases, in that order; junction bases with no gene match: 11. Germline loops: CDR1 SGDLS, CDR2 YYNGEE. The CDR3 here is CASSRTGTGSHEQYF. DNA for the CDR3: TGTGCCAGCAGTCGTACCGGGACAGGGTCTCACGAGCAGTACTTC.

This chain joins TRBV9 and TRBJ1-1; D is uncertain. V lost 4 bases and J 10 bases, leaving 11 bases between the germline ends. The germline CDR1 and CDR2 sequences are SGDLS and YYNGEE. CDR3 length: 11 residues. The CDR3 region has the DNA TGTGCCAGCAGCCCGCAGGAGGTAGCTTTCTTT. It specifies CASSPQEVAFF.

The chain employs TRBV6-1 and TRBJ1-2; 11 bases agree with TRBD1. V shed 2 bases, J shed 7 bases, and the junction held 6 bases outside the gene matches. CDR1 and CDR2 from the germline V gene are MNHNS and SASEGT. The CDR3 totals 15 residues. This CDR3 is CASSEIWDRGFGYTF. The DNA for the CDR3 is TGTGCCAGCAGTGAAATCTGGGACAGGGGGTTTGGCTACACCTTC.

The DNA for the CDR3 is TGTGCCAGCAGCTTAGGGACTAGCGGGAGGACGCAGTTCTTC. Translation: CASSLGTSGRTQFF. This chain connects TRBV7-6 to TRBJ2-1, with 14 nucleotides matching TRBD2. Trimming at V came to 1 base and at J to 12 bases, leaving 2 bases not matched to a gene. Germline V gene lookup returns CDR1 SGHVS and CDR2 FNYEAQ. The CDR3 is 14 amino acids.

This chain connects TRBV15 to TRBJ2-7; 9 nucleotides line up with TRBD2. Germline-derived CDR1 and CDR2 are LNHNV and YYDKDF (reference sequence). This CDR3 has 13 amino acids. V lost 8 bases, J lost 1 base, and 3 bases stayed unmatched. The CDR3 protein is CATAGGGSYEQYF. For the CDR3, the DNA is TGTGCCACCGCGGGGGGGGGATCCTACGAGCAGTACTTC.

V is TRBV11-2 and J is TRBJ1-3, with D tentatively TRBD1 (5 bases). V was pared by 3 bases and J by 4 bases, with 10 bases between. The CDR3 extends over 14 amino acids. From germline, CDR1 is SGHAT and CDR2 FQNNGV. CDR3 in DNA: TGTGCCAGCAGCTTCGGGGACTCAGGAAACACCATATATTTT. Its translation is CASSFGDSGNTIYF.

The rearrangement links TRBV27 to TRBJ2-3; the match to TRBD2 covers 12 bases. CDR3 length equals 15 residues. Germline values: CDR1 MNHEY, CDR2 SMNVEV (reference sequence). The junction had 6 bases not matched to a gene; V was cut back by 5 bases and J by 6 bases. CDR3 sequence: CASSPGLAGMDTQYF. CDR3 DNA sequence: TGTGCCAGCAGTCCCGGACTAGCGGGAATGGATACGCAGTATTTT.

J is TRBJ1-1 and V is TRBV28, with 7 bases fitting TRBD1. Trimming at V came to 6 bases and at J to 5 bases, leaving 12 bases not matched to a gene. This CDR3 has 15 residues. Germline V gives CDR1 MDHEN, CDR2 SYDVKM. The CDR3 loop reads CASSWAGGGGTEAFF. CDR3 DNA: TGTGCCAGCAGCTGGGCAGGGGGAGGAGGGACTGAAGCTTTCTTT.

The J gene is TRBJ2-2, the V gene TRBV6-6, with 7 bases that match TRBD2. Trimming took 4 bases from V and 8 from J; bases not matched to a gene: 7. Germline values: CDR1 MNHNY, CDR2 SVGAGI (reference sequence). The CDR3 is made up of 14 amino acids. The CDR3 sequence: CASSSSGERGELFF. CDR3 nucleotides: TGTGCCAGCAGTTCAAGCGGGGAACGGGGGGAGCTGTTTTTT.

This chain joins TRBV5-1 and TRBJ2-7; 7 positions match TRBD1. The ends lost 5 bases at V and 0 bases at J; junction bases unmatched: 5. CDR1 SGHRS and CDR2 YFSETQ come from the germline V gene. The CDR3 totals 14 residues. Written as DNA, the CDR3 is TGCGCCAGCAGTCAGGCAGGGGGCTCCTACGAGCAGTACTTC. Residues: CASSQAGGSYEQYF. Complete variable domain (other parts from reference TRBV5-1 and TRBJ2-7): KAGVTQTPRYLIKTRGQQVTLSCSPISGHRSVSWYQQTPGQGLQFLFEYFSETQRNKGNFPGRFSGRQFSNSRSEMNVSTLELGDSALYLCASSQAGGSYEQYFGPGTRLTVT.

The J gene is TRBJ1-3, the V gene TRBV28, with 7 bases fitting TRBD1. The CDR3 sequence is 15 residues long. Germline V lookup: CDR1 MDHEN, CDR2 SYDVKM. The V and J ends lost 5 bases and 5 bases, in that order; junction bases with no gene match: 9. CDR3 in DNA: TGTGCCAGCAGTGATGGGGACAGTGTTAGAAACACCATATATTTT. Protein: CASSDGDSVRNTIYF. The full variable domain, completed using reference TRBV28 and TRBJ1-3, is DVKVTQSSRYLVKRTGEKVFLECVQDMDHENMFWYRQDPGLGLRLIYFSYDVKMKEKGDIPEGYSVSREKKERFSLILESASTNQTSMYLCASSDGDSVRNTIYFGEGSWLTVV.

The CDR3 reads CAHGWGGGSTEAFF. In nucleotides, the CDR3 is TGTGCCCACGGGTGGGGCGGGGGAAGCACTGAAGCTTTCTTT. The chain employs TRBV7-9 and TRBJ1-1, with D maybe TRBD1 (5 bases). CDR3 size: 14 residues. Trimming left V 11 bases short and J 4 bases short, with 20 bases between. Germline V gene data show CDR1 as SEHNR and CDR2 as FQNEAQ (reference sequence).

V usage is TRBV27 and J usage is TRBJ2-1, with 7 nucleotides matching TRBD1. This CDR3 spans 15 amino acids. The germline V gene encodes CDR1 MNHEY and CDR2 SMNVEV (reference sequence). Unmatched junction bases numbered 4, after V lost 1 base and J lost 4 bases. CDR3 sequence: CASSLLQGSYNEQFF. CDR3 sequence (DNA): TGTGCCAGCAGTTTATTACAGGGGTCTTACAATGAGCAGTTCTTC.

The rearrangement joins TRBV6-1 to TRBJ1-4; 12 positions match TRBD1. The V gene's germline CDR1 is MNHNS and CDR2 SASEGT. The V gene end was trimmed by 8 bases and the J gene end by 6 bases; junction bases not matched to a gene: 7. CDR3 length: 15 residues. The CDR3 region is CASHRDRGLDEKLFF. CDR3 bases: TGTGCCAGCCACCGGGACAGGGGGCTAGATGAAAAACTGTTTTTT.

In the case of this clone: One end of the junction is discordant with germline, which a read error may explain. The chain couples TRBV7-9 to TRBJ1-2; 9 bases are a match to TRBD1. Germline V lookup: CDR1 SEHNR, CDR2 FQNEAQ (reference sequence). The CDR3 has 16 amino acids. The CDR3 nucleotides are TGTTCCAGCAGCTTCCCTGGACAGGGGAGGATGCAAGGCTACACCTTC. It is translated as CSSSFPGQGRMQGYTF.

The chain links TRBV5-1 to TRBJ1-1; D is unresolved. There are 13 residues in the CDR3. Germline V gene lookup returns CDR1 SGHRS and CDR2 YFSETQ. With 0 bases removed from V and 2 bases from J, the gap between germline ends came to 5 bases. This CDR3 is CASSLGSNTEAFF. The CDR3 DNA sequence: TGCGCCAGCAGCTTGGGGAGTAACACTGAAGCTTTCTTT.

J is TRBJ1-2 and V is TRBV7-9; 10 bases align to TRBD1. Germline CDR1 reads SEHNR; CDR2 reads FQNEAQ (reference sequence). With 5 bases clipped from V and 5 bases from J, the junction kept 8 bases outside the gene matches. This CDR3 region has 15 residues. Written as DNA, the CDR3 is TGTGCCAGCAGCCGAGCAGACAGGGGGCTGTATGGCTACACCTTC. It is translated as CASSRADRGLYGYTF. The complete variable domain, with remaining parts taken from reference TRBV7-9 and TRBJ1-2, reads DTGVSQNPRHKITKRGQNVTFRCDPISEHNRLYWYRQTLGQGPEFLTYFQNEAQLEKSRLLSDRFSAERPKGSFSTLEIQRTEQGDSAMYLCASSRADRGLYGYTFGSGTRLTVV.

V is TRBV15 and J is TRBJ1-3; no clear D. V shed 0 bases and J shed 4 bases, with 7 bases lying between them. The CDR3 covers 14 residues. CDR1 LNHNV and CDR2 YYDKDF come from the germline V gene (reference sequence). The CDR3 sequence: CATSRDLGGNTIYF. The CDR3 coding sequence is TGTGCCACCAGCAGAGATCTCGGGGGAAACACCATATATTTT. Together with reference TRBV15 and TRBJ1-3, the CDR3 gives the full variable domain: DAMVIQNPRYQVTQFGKPVTLSCSQTLNHNVMYWYQQKSSQAPKLLFHYYDKDFNNEADTPDNFQSRRPNTSFCFLDIRSPGLGDTAMYLCATSRDLGGNTIYFGEGSWLTVV.

The chain uses TRBV29-1 and TRBJ1-1; weak D call: TRBD1 (5 bases). Germline V gene sequence: CDR1 SQVTM, CDR2 ANQGSEA. The CDR3 has 13 amino acids. The V gene lost 3 bases and the J gene lost 4 bases, with 12 bases spanning the gap. The CDR3 DNA follows: TGCAGCGTTGAGCGGGGGGGGAGCACTGAAGCTTTCTTT. Translated, it gives CSVERGGSTEAFF.

V gene TRBV7-8 combines with J gene TRBJ2-1, with 7 bases matching TRBD2. Trimming cost V 5 bases and J 5 bases; bases outside gene matches: 6. CDR1 and CDR2 from the germline V gene are SGHVS and FQNEAQ. The CDR3 length is 14 residues. The DNA for the CDR3 is TGTGCCAGCAGCCTGGGGAGCGGGAACAATGAGCAGTTCTTC. Translation: CASSLGSGNNEQFF.